This section outlines one T cell receptor beta chain sequence together with its context. As yet, its antigen is unknown. The sample belongs to a study of T cell repertoires in cytomegalovirus infection. The study, taken as a whole, reports: It was HLA-C-restricted CMV-specific TCR beta clonotypes that dominated the response ex vivo. The study identified carriers of CMV plus the relevant HLA from cumulative public TCR beta family frequency.

TCRdb used MiXCR to reprocess the reads, holding one entry per CDR3 protein. The repertoire has about 110,000 distinct CDR3 sequences, roughly two fifths of them found once; the top ten carry roughly 70%. This sequence was found in a human donor in good health (CMV status not recorded). Some clones in this sample may be carry-over from other donors' samples. The input for sequencing was CD8+ T cells from cultured PBMCs, taken from culture after CMV antigen stimulation.

DNA of the CDR3: TGTGCCAGCAGCTTCTGGACCCCAGGGAGCAATCAGCCCCAGCATTTT. The encoded protein is CASSFWTPGSNQPQHF. This chain uses TRBV7-8 with TRBJ1-5; D perhaps matches TRBD1 (5 bases). V lost 3 bases and J 1 base, leaving 13 bases between the germline ends. This CDR3 has 16 amino acids. In germline, CDR1 is SGHVS, CDR2 FQNEAQ.